The next 4 T cell receptor beta chains were all read from a single sample in a study of human T cells and chemical hapten exposure. In TCRdb, the 5' RACE reads were re-called with MiXCR into one record per CDR3 protein. The table includes about 81,000 distinct CDR3 sequences, roughly 8.4% detected once. Unfractionated whole blood yielded total RNA. The receptor set was obtained from a male donor in good health.

This clonotype occurred many times. This chain uses TRBV7-9 with TRBJ2-7; no clear D gene. The CDR3 totals 13 residues. CDR1 and CDR2 from the germline V gene are SEHNR and FQNEAQ (reference sequence). Trimming shortened V by 2 bases and J by 3 bases, and 8 bases separated the two germline ends. The CDR3 bases are TGTGCCAGCAGCTTACACAGAGACTACGAGCAGTACTTC. Its protein is CASSLHRDYEQYF.

Many counts were recorded for this clonotype. The chain links TRBV15 to TRBJ2-3; 11 bases match TRBD2. Germline trimming cut 2 bases from V and 8 bases from J; bases unmatched to any gene: 12. CDR1 and CDR2 from the germline V gene are LNHNV and YYDKDF (reference sequence). The CDR3 runs to 17 residues. The DNA for the CDR3 is TGTGCCACCAGCAGATCGGGAACTAGCGGGAGTATGGGTACGCAGTATTTT. It encodes CATSRSGTSGSMGTQYF.

This clonotype was observed many times. The rearrangement links TRBV12-3 or TRBV12-4 to TRBJ1-1, with D perhaps TRBD1 (5 bases). V lost 7 bases and J 2 bases, leaving 17 bases between the germline ends. There are 15 residues in the CDR3. CDR3: CASTQGSTDNTEAFF. The DNA for the CDR3 is TGTGCCAGCACTCAGGGATCGACAGACAACACTGAAGCTTTCTTT.

The rearrangement joins TRBV7-9 to TRBJ2-2, with D perhaps TRBD1 (6 bases). Trimming removed 5 bases at V and 4 bases at J, with 11 bases between. This CDR3 has 14 amino acids. The V gene's germline CDR1 is SEHNR and CDR2 FQNEAQ (reference sequence). CDR3 in DNA: TGTGCCAGCAGCAGAACAGGGAGCACCGGGGAGCTGTTTTTT. It encodes CASSRTGSTGELFF.